This TCR beta chain stems from a study of vaccination and CD4 T cells after COVID-19. Cultured CD4+ T cells had their DNA profiled by the Oncomine TCR Beta short-read assay. Via MiXCR, TCRdb re-called the PCR reads, giving one row per CDR3 protein. The repertoire holds about 20,000 distinct CDR3 sequences, with approximately 28% as singletons. Treatment noted: roughly ten-day PBMC culture with coronavirus spike peptide pools or control peptides (ViraFEST assay). ViraFEST used peptide pools to expand antigen-specific T cells, then sequenced TCRs. A remark on this clonotype: Antigen specificity is unknown.

V was clipped by 6 bases and J by 4 bases; unmatched bases: 4. CDR1 MNHNS and CDR2 SASEGT come from the germline V gene. The CDR3 contains 13 residues. The receptor was derived from a human donor with COVID-19. The chain couples TRBV6-1 to TRBJ2-7; 9 bases match TRBD1. Sequencing used cultured CD4+ T cells from blood. The CDR3 DNA follows: TGTGCCAGCAGCCGGACAGGGGTATACGAGCAGTACTTC. It is translated as CASSRTGVYEQYF.